These 5 T cell receptor beta chains were all obtained from the same sample, sequenced in a study of blood T cell repertoires in COVID-19. TCRdb's copy holds only in-frame clones and misses some; the assay was immunoSEQ multiplex PCR. The sample holds about 46,000 clones, around 84% seen once. The specimen was peripheral blood. The receptors come from a man of 80 years or more with active COVID-19.

The chain recombines TRBV7-9 with TRBJ2-1, with TRBD2 matching over 13 bases. Trimming removed 9 bases from V and 7 bases from J; junction bases left unmatched: 3. This CDR3 spans 13 amino acids. Per the germline V gene, CDR1 is SEHNR and CDR2 is FQNEAQ (reference sequence). In DNA, the CDR3 is TGTGCCAGAGGACTAGCGGGAGCTAATGAGCAGTTCTTC. Its protein product is CARGLAGANEQFF.

This clone has a single count. J is TRBJ1-4 and V is TRBV28, with 7 bases matching TRBD1. Germline lookup yields CDR1 MDHEN and CDR2 SYDVKM. There are 15 residues in the CDR3. V trimming: 6 bases; J trimming: 0 bases; junction bases outside the gene matches: 4. The CDR3 coding sequence is TGTGCCAGCAGCTTACAGGGGCCAACTAATGAAAAACTGTTTTTT. This translates into CASSLQGPTNEKLFF.

The gene calls are TRBV5-1 and TRBJ1-1, with unresolved D. Per the germline V gene, CDR1 is SGHRS and CDR2 is YFSETQ. Trimming stripped 2 bases from V and 0 bases from J, with 8 bases between. The CDR3 spans 14 residues. For the CDR3, the DNA is TGCGCCAGCAGCTTTTCGGGGTTGAACACTGAAGCTTTCTTT. Amino acid sequence: CASSFSGLNTEAFF.

This clone showed up just once. The V gene is TRBV11-2, the J gene TRBJ2-7, with D unresolved. This CDR3 is 12 amino acids long. Trimming shortened V by 8 bases and J by 0 bases, and 8 bases separated the two germline ends. CDR1 is SGHAT and CDR2 is FQNNGV in the germline V gene. This CDR3 is CASGDRSYEQYF. CDR3 bases: TGTGCCAGCGGAGACCGCTCCTACGAGCAGTACTTC. Full variable domain (outside the CDR3, taken from reference TRBV11-2 and TRBJ2-7): EAGVAQSPRYKIIEKRQSVAFWCNPISGHATLYWYQQILGQGPKLLIQFQNNGVVDDSQLPKDRFSAERLKGVDSTLKIQPAKLEDSAVYLCASGDRSYEQYFGPGTRLTVT.

CDR3 bases: TGTGCCAGCAGCCTGGGGGCAGGGGAAATTGAGCAGTTCTTC. Its translation is CASSLGAGEIEQFF. The chain employs TRBV14 and TRBJ2-1, with TRBD1 as a possible D gene (6 bases). Trimming shortened V by 4 bases and J by 9 bases, and 16 bases separated the two germline ends. This CDR3 spans 14 amino acids. Germline V gene data show CDR1 as SGHDN and CDR2 as FVKESK.